The sequence of this T cell receptor (beta chain) was determined in a study of T cell responses to AZD1222 COVID-19 vaccine. In germline, CDR1 is MDHEN, CDR2 SYDVKM. The CDR3 contains 13 residues. V shed 5 bases, J shed 7 bases, and the junction held 4 bases outside the gene matches. Only in-frame clones appear in the TCRdb table, and some are missing; sequencing was by immunoSEQ multiplex PCR. The repertoire holds around 150,000 clones, roughly 94% seen once, with 1.3% in the top ten. Sample: peripheral blood, taken on day 0 of AZD1222 vaccination. This clonotype was obtained from an adult in good health. The chain employs TRBV28 and TRBJ1-4, with 7 bases that match TRBD1. This CDR3 is CASSPDRVEKLFF. For the CDR3, the DNA is TGTGCCAGCAGTCCCGACAGGGTTGAAAAACTGTTTTTT.